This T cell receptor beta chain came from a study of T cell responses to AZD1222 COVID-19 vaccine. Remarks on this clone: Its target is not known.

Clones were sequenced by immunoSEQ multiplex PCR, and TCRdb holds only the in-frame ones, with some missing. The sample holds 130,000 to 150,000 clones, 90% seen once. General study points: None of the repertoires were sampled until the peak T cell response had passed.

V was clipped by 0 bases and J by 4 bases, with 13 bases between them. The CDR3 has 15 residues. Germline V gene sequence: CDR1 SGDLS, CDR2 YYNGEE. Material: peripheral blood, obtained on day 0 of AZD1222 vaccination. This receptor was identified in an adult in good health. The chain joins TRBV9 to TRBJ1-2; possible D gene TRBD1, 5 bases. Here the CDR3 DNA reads TGTGCCAGCAGCGTAGTGGACACTATATCCTATGGCTACACCTTC. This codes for CASSVVDTISYGYTF.